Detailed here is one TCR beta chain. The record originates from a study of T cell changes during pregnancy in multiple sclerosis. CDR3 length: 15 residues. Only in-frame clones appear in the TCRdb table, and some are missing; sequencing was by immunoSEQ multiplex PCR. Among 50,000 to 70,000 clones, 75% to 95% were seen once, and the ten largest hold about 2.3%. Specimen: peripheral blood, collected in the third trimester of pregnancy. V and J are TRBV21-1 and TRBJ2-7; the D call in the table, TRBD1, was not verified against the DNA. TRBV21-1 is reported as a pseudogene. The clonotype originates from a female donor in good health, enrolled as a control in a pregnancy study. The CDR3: CASRRSGQGPYEQYF. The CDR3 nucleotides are TGTGCCAGCCGCCGGTCGGGACAGGGACCCTACGAGCAGTACTTC.